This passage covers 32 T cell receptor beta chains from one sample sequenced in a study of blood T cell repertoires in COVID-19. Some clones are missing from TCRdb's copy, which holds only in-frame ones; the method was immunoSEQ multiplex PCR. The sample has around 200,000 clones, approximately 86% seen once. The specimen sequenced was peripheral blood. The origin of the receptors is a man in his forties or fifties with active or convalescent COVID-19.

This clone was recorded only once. The CDR3 region has the DNA TGTGCCTGGAGCCGACAGTTGAACTCTGGAAACACCATATATTTT. It specifies CAWSRQLNSGNTIYF. The rearrangement uses TRBV30 and TRBJ1-3, with D maybe TRBD1 (5 bases). CDR3 size: 15 residues. V was cut by 3 bases and J by 0 bases, with 12 bases left in between. CDR1 is GTSNPN, CDR2 SVGIG, per germline (reference sequence).

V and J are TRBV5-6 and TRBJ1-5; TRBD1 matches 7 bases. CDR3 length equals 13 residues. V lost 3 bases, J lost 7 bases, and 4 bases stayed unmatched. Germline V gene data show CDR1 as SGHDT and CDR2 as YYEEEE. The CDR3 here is CASSSTGRQPQHF. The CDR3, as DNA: TGTGCCAGCAGCTCGACAGGGAGACAGCCCCAGCATTTT.

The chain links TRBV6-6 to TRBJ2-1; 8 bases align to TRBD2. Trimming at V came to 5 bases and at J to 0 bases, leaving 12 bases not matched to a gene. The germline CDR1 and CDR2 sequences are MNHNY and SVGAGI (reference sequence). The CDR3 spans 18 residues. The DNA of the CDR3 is TGTGCCAGCAGTCCCGTAAGGTTTAGCGGGGACTCCTACAATGAGCAGTTCTTC. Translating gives CASSPVRFSGDSYNEQFF.

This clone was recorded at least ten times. The DNA of the CDR3 is TGTGCCAGCAGCTTAGGAGGGCGGGGTTATGGCTACACCTTC. This translates into CASSLGGRGYGYTF. The chain has TRBV11-2 and TRBJ1-2; D remains unclear. The CDR3 is 14 amino acids. Trimming left V 1 base short and J 5 bases short, with 11 bases between. Germline-derived CDR1 and CDR2 are SGHAT and FQNNGV.

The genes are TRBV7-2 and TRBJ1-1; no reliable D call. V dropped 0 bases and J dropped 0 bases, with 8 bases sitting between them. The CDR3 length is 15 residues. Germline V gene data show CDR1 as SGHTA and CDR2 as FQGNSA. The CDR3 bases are TGTGCCAGCAGCTTAGCGGGGAGGGTGAACACTGAAGCTTTCTTT. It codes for CASSLAGRVNTEAFF.

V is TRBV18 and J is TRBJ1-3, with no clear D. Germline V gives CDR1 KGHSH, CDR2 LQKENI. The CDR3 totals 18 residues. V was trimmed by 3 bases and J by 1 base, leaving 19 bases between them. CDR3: CASSPPTQTRFSGNTIYF. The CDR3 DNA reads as TGTGCCAGCTCACCTCCAACCCAAACCCGGTTTTCTGGAAACACCATATATTTT.

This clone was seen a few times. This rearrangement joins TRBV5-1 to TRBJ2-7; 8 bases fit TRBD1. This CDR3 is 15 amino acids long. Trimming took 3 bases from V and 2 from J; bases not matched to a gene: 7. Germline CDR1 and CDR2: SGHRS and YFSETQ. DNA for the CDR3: TGCGCCAGCAGCTATACAGGGGGACCAACCTACGAGCAGTACTTC. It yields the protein CASSYTGGPTYEQYF.

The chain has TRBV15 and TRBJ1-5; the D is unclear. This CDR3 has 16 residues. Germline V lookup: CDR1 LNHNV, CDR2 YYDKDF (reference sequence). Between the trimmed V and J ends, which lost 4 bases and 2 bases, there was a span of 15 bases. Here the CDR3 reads CATSTYTTSGNQPQHF. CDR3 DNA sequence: TGTGCCACCAGCACTTACACTACTAGTGGCAATCAGCCCCAGCATTTT.

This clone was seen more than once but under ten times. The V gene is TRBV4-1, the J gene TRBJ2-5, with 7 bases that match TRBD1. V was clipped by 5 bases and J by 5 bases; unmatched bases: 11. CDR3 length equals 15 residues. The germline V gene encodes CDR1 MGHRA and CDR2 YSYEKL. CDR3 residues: CASSGPGQYFETQYF. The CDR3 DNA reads TGCGCCAGCAGCGGGCCGGGACAGTATTTTGAGACCCAGTACTTC.

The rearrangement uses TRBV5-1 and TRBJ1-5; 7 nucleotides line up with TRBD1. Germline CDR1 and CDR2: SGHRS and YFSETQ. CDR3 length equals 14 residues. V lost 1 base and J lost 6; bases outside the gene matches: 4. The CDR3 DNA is TGCGCCAGCAGCTTGTCCCAGGGGGTTCAGCCCCAGCATTTT. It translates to CASSLSQGVQPQHF.

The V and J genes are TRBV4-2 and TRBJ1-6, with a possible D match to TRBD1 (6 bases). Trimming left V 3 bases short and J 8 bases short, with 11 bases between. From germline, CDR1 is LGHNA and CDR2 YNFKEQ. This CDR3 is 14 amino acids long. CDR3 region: CASSQSTGYSPLHF. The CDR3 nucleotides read TGTGCCAGCAGCCAGTCGACAGGTTATTCACCCCTCCACTTT.

Here the CDR3 reads CASSPRTGTETQYF. CDR3 sequence (DNA): TGTGCCAGTAGTCCTAGGACAGGGACGGAGACCCAGTACTTC. V is TRBV19 and J is TRBJ2-5; 8 positions match TRBD1. CDR3 length: 14 amino acids. V lost 5 bases and J lost 5; bases outside the gene matches: 7. Germline lookup yields CDR1 LNHDA and CDR2 SQIVND (reference sequence).

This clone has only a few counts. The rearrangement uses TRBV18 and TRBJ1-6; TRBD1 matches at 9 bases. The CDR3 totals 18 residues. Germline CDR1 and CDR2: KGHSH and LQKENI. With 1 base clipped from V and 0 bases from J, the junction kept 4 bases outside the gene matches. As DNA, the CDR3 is TGTGCCAGCTCACCACTCGGACAGGGGAGCTCCTATAATTCACCCCTCCACTTT. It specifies CASSPLGQGSSYNSPLHF.

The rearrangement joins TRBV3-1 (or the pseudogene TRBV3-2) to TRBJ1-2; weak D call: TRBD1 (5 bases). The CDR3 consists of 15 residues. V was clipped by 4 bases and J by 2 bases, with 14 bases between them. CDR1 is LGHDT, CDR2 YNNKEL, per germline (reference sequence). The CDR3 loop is CASSRKVGLNYGYTF. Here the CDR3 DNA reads TGTGCCAGCAGCCGGAAGGTGGGACTCAACTATGGCTACACCTTC.

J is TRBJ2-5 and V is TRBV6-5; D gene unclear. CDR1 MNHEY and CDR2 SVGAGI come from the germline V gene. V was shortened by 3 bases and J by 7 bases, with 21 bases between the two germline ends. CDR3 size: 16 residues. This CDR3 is CASSYRSRSSRGTQYF. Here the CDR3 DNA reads TGTGCCAGCAGTTATCGTAGTCGTTCAAGCCGCGGGACCCAGTACTTC.

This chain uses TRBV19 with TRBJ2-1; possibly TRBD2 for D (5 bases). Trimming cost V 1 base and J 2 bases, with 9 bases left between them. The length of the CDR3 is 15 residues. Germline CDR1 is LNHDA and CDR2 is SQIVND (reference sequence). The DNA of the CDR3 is TGTGCCAGTAGTATAGCCGGGGATCCCTACAATGAGCAGTTCTTC. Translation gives CASSIAGDPYNEQFF. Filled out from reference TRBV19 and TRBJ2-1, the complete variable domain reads DGGITQSPKYLFRKEGQNVTLSCEQNLNHDAMYWYRQDPGQGLRLIYYSQIVNDFQKGDIAEGYSVSREKKESFPLTVTSAQKNPTAFYLCASSIAGDPYNEQFFGPGTRLTVL.

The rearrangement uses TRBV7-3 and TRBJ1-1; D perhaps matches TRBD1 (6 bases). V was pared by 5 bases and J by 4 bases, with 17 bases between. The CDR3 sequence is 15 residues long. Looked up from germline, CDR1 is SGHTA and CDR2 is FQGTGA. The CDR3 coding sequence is TGTGCCAGCAGCCTAGAAGGGGGTATGAGCACTGAAGCTTTCTTT. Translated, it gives CASSLEGGMSTEAFF.

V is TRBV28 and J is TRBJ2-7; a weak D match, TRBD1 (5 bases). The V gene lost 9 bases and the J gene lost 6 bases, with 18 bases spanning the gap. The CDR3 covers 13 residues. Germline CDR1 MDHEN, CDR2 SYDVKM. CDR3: CASLLTLRGEQYF. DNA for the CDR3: TGTGCCAGTCTGTTGACTCTTAGGGGCGAGCAGTACTTC.

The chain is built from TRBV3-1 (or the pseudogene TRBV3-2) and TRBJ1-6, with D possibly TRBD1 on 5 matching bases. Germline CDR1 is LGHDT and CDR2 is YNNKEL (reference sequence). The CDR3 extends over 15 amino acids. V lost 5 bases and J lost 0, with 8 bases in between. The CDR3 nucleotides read TGTGCCAGCAGCTTGGGGGGCTCCTATAATTCACCCCTCCACTTT. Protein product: CASSLGGSYNSPLHF.

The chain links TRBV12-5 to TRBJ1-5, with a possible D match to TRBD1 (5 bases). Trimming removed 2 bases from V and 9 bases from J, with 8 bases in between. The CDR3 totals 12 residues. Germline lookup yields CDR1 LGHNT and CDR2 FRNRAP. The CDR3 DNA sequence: TGTGCTAGTGGTTTGCCCGGGGGGCCCCAGCATTTT. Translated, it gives CASGLPGGPQHF.

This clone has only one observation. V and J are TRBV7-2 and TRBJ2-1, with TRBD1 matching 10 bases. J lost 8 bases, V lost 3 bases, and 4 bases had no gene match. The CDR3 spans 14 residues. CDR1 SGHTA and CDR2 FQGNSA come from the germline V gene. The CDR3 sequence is CASSLGQGFYEQFF. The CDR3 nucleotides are TGTGCCAGCAGCTTGGGACAGGGGTTCTATGAGCAGTTCTTC.

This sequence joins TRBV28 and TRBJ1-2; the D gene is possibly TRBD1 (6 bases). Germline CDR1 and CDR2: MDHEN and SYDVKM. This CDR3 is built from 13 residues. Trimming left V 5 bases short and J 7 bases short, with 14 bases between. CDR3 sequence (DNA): TGTGCCAGCAGTGCCGGGACAAATTTTGGCTACACCTTC. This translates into CASSAGTNFGYTF.

CDR3 in amino acids: CAWSPRGLRTEAFF. DNA for the CDR3: TGTGCCTGGAGCCCCAGGGGGCTAAGGACTGAAGCTTTCTTT. The V gene is TRBV30, the J gene TRBJ1-1; 8 bases are a match to TRBD1. V shed 3 bases and J 5 bases; nucleotides not matched to a gene: 8. The CDR3 has 14 amino acids. CDR1 GTSNPN and CDR2 SVGIG come from the germline V gene (reference sequence).

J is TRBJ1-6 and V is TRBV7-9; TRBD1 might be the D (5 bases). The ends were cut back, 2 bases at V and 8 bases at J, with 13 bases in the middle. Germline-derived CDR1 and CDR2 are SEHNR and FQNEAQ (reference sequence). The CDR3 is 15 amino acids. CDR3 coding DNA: TGTGCCAGCAGCTTAACAGGCCAGGCTTATTCACCCCTCCACTTT. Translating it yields CASSLTGQAYSPLHF. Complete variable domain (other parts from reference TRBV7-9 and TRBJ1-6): DTGVSQNPRHKITKRGQNVTFRCDPISEHNRLYWYRQTLGQGPEFLTYFQNEAQLEKSRLLSDRFSAERPKGSFSTLEIQRTEQGDSAMYLCASSLTGQAYSPLHFGNGTRLTVT.

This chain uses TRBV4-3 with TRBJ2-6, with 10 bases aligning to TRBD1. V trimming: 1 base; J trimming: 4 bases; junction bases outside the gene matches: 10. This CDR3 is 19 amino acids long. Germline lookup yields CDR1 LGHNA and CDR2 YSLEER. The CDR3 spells CASSQVLGTGAPGANVLTF. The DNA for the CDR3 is TGCGCCAGCAGCCAAGTTCTGGGGACAGGGGCGCCCGGGGCCAACGTCCTGACTTTC.

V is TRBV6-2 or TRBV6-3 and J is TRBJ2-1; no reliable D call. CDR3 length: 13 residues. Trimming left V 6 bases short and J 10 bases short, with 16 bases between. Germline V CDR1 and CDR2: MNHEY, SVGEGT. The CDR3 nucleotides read TGTGCCAGCAGCGAGGCCCGCCATTGGGAGCAGTTCTTC. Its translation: CASSEARHWEQFF.

The CDR3 loop reads CAIQGGEDQPQHF. DNA of the CDR3: TGTGCCATTCAGGGAGGGGAGGATCAGCCCCAGCATTTT. The rearrangement uses TRBV10-3 and TRBJ1-5; a weak D match, TRBD1 (5 bases). With 9 bases removed from V and 5 bases from J, the gap between germline ends came to 14 bases. From germline, CDR1 is ENHRY and CDR2 SYGVKD. The CDR3 runs 13 residues.

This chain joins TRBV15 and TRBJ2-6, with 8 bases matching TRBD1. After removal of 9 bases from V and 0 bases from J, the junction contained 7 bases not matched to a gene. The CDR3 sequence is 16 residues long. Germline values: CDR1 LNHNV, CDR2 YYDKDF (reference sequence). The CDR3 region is CATDRVWSSGANVLTF. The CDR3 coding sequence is TGTGCCACGGACAGGGTATGGAGCTCTGGGGCCAACGTCCTGACTTTC. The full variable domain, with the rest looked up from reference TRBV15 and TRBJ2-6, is DAMVIQNPRYQVTQFGKPVTLSCSQTLNHNVMYWYQQKSSQAPKLLFHYYDKDFNNEADTPDNFQSRRPNTSFCFLDIRSPGLGDTAMYLCATDRVWSSGANVLTFGAGSRLTVL.

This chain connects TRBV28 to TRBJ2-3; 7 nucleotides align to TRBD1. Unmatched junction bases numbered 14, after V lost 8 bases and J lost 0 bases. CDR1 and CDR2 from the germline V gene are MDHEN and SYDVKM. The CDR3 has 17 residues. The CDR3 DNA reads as TGTGCCAGCGGGCCGACTGGGACAGCCGCTAGCACAGATACGCAGTATTTT. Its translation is CASGPTGTAASTDTQYF.

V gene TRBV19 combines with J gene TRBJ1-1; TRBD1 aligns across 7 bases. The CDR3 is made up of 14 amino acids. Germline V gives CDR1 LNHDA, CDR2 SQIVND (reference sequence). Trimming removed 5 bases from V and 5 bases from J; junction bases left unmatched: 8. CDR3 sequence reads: CASSVRDSVTEAFF. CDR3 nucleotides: TGTGCCAGTAGTGTACGGGACAGTGTGACTGAAGCTTTCTTT. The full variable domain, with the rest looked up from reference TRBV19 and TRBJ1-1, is DGGITQSPKYLFRKEGQNVTLSCEQNLNHDAMYWYRQDPGQGLRLIYYSQIVNDFQKGDIAEGYSVSREKKESFPLTVTSAQKNPTAFYLCASSVRDSVTEAFFGQGTRLTVV.

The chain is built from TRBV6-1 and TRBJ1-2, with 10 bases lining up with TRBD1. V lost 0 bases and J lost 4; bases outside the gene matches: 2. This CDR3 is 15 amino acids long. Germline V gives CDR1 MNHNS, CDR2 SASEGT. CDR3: CASSEAGQGSYGYTF. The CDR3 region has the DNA TGTGCCAGCAGTGAAGCGGGACAGGGGAGCTATGGCTACACCTTC.

Written as DNA, the CDR3 is TGTGCCAGCAGGGGACACTCGACTAACTATGGCTACACCTTC. Translating gives CASRGHSTNYGYTF. This chain connects TRBV28 to TRBJ1-2, with D maybe TRBD1 (6 bases). The germline V and J ends were trimmed by 6 bases and 0 bases, with 11 bases remaining between them. CDR3 length: 14 residues. Per the germline V gene, CDR1 is MDHEN and CDR2 is SYDVKM.